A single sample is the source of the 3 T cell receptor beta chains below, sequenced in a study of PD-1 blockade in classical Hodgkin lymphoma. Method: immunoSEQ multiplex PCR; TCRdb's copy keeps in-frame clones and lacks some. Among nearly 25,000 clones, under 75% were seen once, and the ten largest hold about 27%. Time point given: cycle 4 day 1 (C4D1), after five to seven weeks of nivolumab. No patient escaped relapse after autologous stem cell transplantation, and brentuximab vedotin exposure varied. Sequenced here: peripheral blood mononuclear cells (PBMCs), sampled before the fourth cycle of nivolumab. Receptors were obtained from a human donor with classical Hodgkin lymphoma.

In nucleotides, the CDR3 is TGTGCCAGCAGAAGCGGGGGGGCGAAAGATACGCAGTATTTT. Encoded protein: CASRSGGAKDTQYF. The rearrangement uses TRBV6-6 and TRBJ2-3, with TRBD2 matching over 10 bases. V dropped 6 bases and J dropped 5; count of bases not matched to a gene: 5. This CDR3 comprises 14 residues. The germline V gene encodes CDR1 MNHNY and CDR2 SVGAGI (reference sequence).

CDR3 sequence reads: CASSWGQGGSGELFF. In nucleotides, the CDR3 is TGCGCCAGCAGCTGGGGACAGGGGGGCTCCGGGGAGCTGTTTTTT. The gene calls are TRBV5-1 and TRBJ2-2; 11 bases are a match to TRBD1. The V gene end was trimmed by 3 bases and the J gene end by 6 bases; junction bases not matched to a gene: 4. CDR3 length: 15 residues. Germline CDR1 is SGHRS and CDR2 is YFSETQ.

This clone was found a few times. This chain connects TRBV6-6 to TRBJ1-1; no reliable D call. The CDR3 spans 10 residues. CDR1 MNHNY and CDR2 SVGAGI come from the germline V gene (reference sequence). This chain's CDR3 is CVSYNTEAFF. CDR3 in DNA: TGTGTATCGTATAACACTGAAGCTTTCTTT.